The source of this TCR beta chain is a study of cytomegalovirus exposure and HLA in healthy donors. The CDR3 is 17 residues long. The germline V gene has CDR1 ENHRY and CDR2 SYGVKD. Trimming removed 6 bases from V and 6 bases from J; junction bases left unmatched: 16. 60 Vbeta and 13 Jbeta primers were used in PCR. Generated by immunoSEQ multiplex PCR, the TCRdb table keeps only in-frame clones and is missing some. The sample has about 170,000 clones, around 78% seen once. The clonotype was recovered from a woman aged 25 to 39 in good health and CMV-seropositive. Specimen: PBMCs. The rearrangement links TRBV10-3 to TRBJ1-2; TRBD1 agrees at 10 bases. The CDR3: CAISVSFAGTGEDGYTF. The CDR3 DNA reads TGTGCCATCAGCGTTTCTTTTGCCGGGACAGGGGAGGATGGCTACACCTTC.